The rows below give T cell receptor beta chains drawn from one sample of a study of blood T cell repertoires in COVID-19. Using immunoSEQ multiplex PCR, the repertoire was profiled, and TCRdb retains in-frame clones only, with some absent. The sample carries approximately 140,000 clones, around nine tenths recorded once. Sequences were obtained from PBMCs or T cells enriched from blood (not recorded which). Source of these receptors: a woman between 50 and 59 years old who had recovered from COVID-19. Each CDR3 is given with its conserved first and last residue. A D gene is named only where the DNA matches it firmly. Expanded clones are given a class, and other clones once, few, many or no size at all.

NA	TRBJ1-2	TRBV11-3	once	CASSLVGGNNYGYTF	TGTGCCAGCAGCTTAGTTGGGGGCAATAACTATGGCTACACCTTC
TRBD1	TRBJ1-2	TRBV5-1	NA	CASSRDRGSNYGYTF	TGCGCCAGCAGCCGGGACAGGGGATCCAACTATGGCTACACCTTC
TRBD1	TRBJ1-2	TRBV4-1	NA	CASSLSGTDYGYTF	TGCGCCAGCAGCCTTTCCGGGACAGACTATGGCTACACCTTC
TRBD2	TRBJ2-2	TRBV13	NA	CASSPTLAGGTGELFF	TGTGCCAGCAGCCCCACCCTAGCGGGGGGTACCGGGGAGCTGTTTTTT
NA	TRBJ1-5	TRBV5-1	few	CASSPTDPKQQPQHF	TGCGCCAGCAGCCCGACAGATCCCAAGCAACAGCCCCAGCATTTT
NA	TRBJ2-7	TRBV6-5	NA	CASSRGAPGYEQYF	TGTGCCAGCAGTAGGGGCGCCCCCGGGTACGAGCAGTACTTC
NA	TRBJ1-4	TRBV1	once	CTSSQCTGERATNEKLFF	TGCACCAGCAGCCAATGTACCGGGGAGAGGGCAACTAATGAAAAACTGTTTTTT
TRBD1	TRBJ2-3	TRBV7-8	few	CASIRGGRGSTDTQYF	TGTGCCAGCATCCGAGGGGGCAGGGGGAGCACAGATACGCAGTATTTT
NA	TRBJ1-1	TRBV5-1	NA	CASSHPYNTEAFF	TGCGCCAGCAGCCACCCCTATAACACTGAAGCTTTCTTT
NA	TRBJ1-1	TRBV6-5	NA	CATHTRGYMNTEAFF	TGTGCCACACATACCCGGGGGTACATGAACACTGAAGCTTTCTTT
TRBD1	TRBJ2-7	TRBV27	NA	CASIPGQGPYEQYF	TGTGCCAGCATTCCGGGACAGGGCCCCTACGAGCAGTACTTC
TRBD1	TRBJ1-2	TRBV13	NA	CASSSLQGAVGEGYTF	TGTGCCAGCAGCTCCCTACAGGGGGCGGTAGGGGAAGGCTACACCTTC
NA	TRBJ2-3	TRBV18	NA	CASSPAQGDTQYF	TGTGCCAGCTCGCCTGCTCAGGGTGATACGCAGTATTTT
NA	TRBJ1-6	TRBV23-1	few	CASSQSKDNLYNSPLHF	TGCGCCAGCAGTCAATCGAAAGACAACCTCTATAATTCACCCCTCCACTTT
TRBD2	TRBJ2-5	TRBV7-9	NA	CASSLVAGREETQYF	TGTGCCAGCAGCTTAGTTGCCGGGAGGGAAGAGACCCAGTACTTC
NA	TRBJ2-2	TRBV6-5	NA	CASSLGQFTGELFF	TGTGCCAGCAGCCTCGGACAGTTTACCGGGGAGCTGTTTTTT
NA	TRBJ2-7	TRBV30	NA	CAWSKGFFQYEQYF	TGTGCCTGGAGTAAGGGGTTTTTTCAATACGAGCAGTACTTC
NA	TRBJ1-3	TRBV19	few	CASSQDTGYSGNTIYF	TGTGCCAGTAGTCAGGACACTGGCTACTCTGGAAACACCATATATTTT
NA	TRBJ1-6	TRBV9	NA	CASTTVERSPLHF	TGTGCCAGCACGACCGTAGAGCGGTCACCCCTCCACTTT
NA	TRBJ2-7	TRBV10-2	NA	CASSANREYEQYF	TGCGCCAGCAGTGCAAACAGGGAATACGAGCAGTACTTC
NA	TRBJ1-5	TRBV2	NA	CASSPLYSNQPQHF	TGTGCCAGCAGTCCGCTCTATAGCAATCAGCCCCAGCATTTT
TRBD1	TRBJ1-4	TRBV5-6	NA	CASSSIMTGLYEKLFF	TGTGCCAGCAGCTCGATAATGACAGGGCTTTATGAAAAACTGTTTTTT
TRBD2	TRBJ2-7	TRBV9	once	CASSVGVGAGGREQYF	TGTGCCAGCAGCGTAGGGGTAGGAGCGGGGGGACGGGAGCAGTACTTC
TRBD1	TRBJ1-4	TRBV9	NA	CASSRPGQTNEKLFF	TGTGCCAGCAGCAGACCGGGACAGACTAATGAAAAACTGTTTTTT
NA	TRBJ1-2	TRBV3-1/TRBV3-2	NA	CASSQELRVGYTF	TGTGCCAGCAGCCAAGAGCTCCGGGTTGGCTACACCTTC
TRBD2	TRBJ2-5	TRBV7-9	NA	CASSIAGGGSGVVTQYF	TGTGCCAGCAGCATAGCGGGCGGGGGTAGCGGGGTTGTGACCCAGTACTTC
NA	TRBJ1-6	TRBV3-1/TRBV3-2	NA	CASSQSATGNNSPLHF	TGTGCCAGCAGCCAATCGGCCACAGGGAATAATTCACCCCTCCACTTT
NA	TRBJ2-7	TRBV7-2	once	CASSLEVRLEQYF	TGTGCCAGCAGCTTAGAAGTCAGGTTGGAGCAGTACTTC
NA	TRBJ1-3	TRBV15	few	CATSRVQAGDAGNTIYF	TGTGCCACCAGCAGAGTTCAGGCAGGGGATGCTGGAAACACCATATATTTT
TRBD1	TRBJ2-7	TRBV27	NA	CASSFLGTGTYEQYF	TGTGCCAGCAGCTTTCTGGGGACAGGGACCTACGAGCAGTACTTC
TRBD2	TRBJ2-5	TRBV4-1	NA	CASSQGVAGTLETQYF	TGCGCCAGCAGCCAAGGTGTAGCGGGGACCCTAGAGACCCAGTACTTC
TRBD1	TRBJ1-2	TRBV5-8	NA	CAGANRGSFTNYGYTF	TGTGCCGGGGCAAACAGGGGGAGTTTTACTAACTATGGCTACACCTTC
NA	TRBJ1-6	TRBV6-5	once	CASSSNSPLHF	TGTGCCAGCAGTTCAAATTCACCCCTCCACTTT
NA	TRBJ1-2	TRBV10-2	few	CASSEGGNYGYTF	TGCGCCAGCAGTGAAGGAGGGAACTATGGCTACACCTTC
TRBD1	TRBJ1-1	TRBV14	NA	CASSQRTGPNTEAFF	TGTGCCAGCAGCCAACGGACAGGGCCAAACACTGAAGCTTTCTTT
NA	TRBJ1-1	TRBV3-1/TRBV3-2	NA	CASSQDTPPKAFF	TGTGCCAGCAGCCAAGATACCCCGCCTAAAGCTTTCTTT
NA	TRBJ1-1	TRBV4-1	NA	CASSQDGGVAFF	TGCGCCAGCAGCCAAGATGGGGGGGTGGCTTTCTTT